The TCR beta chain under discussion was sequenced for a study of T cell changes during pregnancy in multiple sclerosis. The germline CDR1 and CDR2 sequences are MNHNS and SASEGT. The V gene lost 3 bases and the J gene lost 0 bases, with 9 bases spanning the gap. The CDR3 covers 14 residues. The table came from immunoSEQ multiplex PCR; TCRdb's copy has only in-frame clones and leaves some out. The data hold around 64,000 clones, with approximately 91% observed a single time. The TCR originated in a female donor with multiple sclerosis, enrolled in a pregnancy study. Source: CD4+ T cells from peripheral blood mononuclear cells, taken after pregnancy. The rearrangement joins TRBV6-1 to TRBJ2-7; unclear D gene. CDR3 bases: TGTGCCAGCAGTGATACTTTTAGCTCCTACGAGCAGTACTTC. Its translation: CASSDTFSSYEQYF.